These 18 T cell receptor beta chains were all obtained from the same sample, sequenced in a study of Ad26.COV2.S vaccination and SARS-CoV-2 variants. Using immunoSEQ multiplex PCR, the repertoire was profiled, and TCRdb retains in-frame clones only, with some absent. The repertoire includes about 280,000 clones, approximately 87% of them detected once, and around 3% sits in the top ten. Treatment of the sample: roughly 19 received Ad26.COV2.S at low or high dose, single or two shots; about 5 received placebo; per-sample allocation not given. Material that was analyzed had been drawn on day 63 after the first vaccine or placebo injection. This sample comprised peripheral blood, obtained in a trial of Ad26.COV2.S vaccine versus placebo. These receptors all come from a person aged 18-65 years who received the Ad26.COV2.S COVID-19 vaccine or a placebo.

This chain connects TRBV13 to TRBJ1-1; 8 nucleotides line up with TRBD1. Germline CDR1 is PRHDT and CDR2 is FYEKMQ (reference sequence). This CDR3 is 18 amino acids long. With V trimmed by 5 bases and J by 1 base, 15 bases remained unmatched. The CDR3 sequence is CASSLLTPRDRPNTEAFF. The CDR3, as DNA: TGTGCCAGCAGCCTCCTAACCCCTAGGGACAGGCCGAACACTGAAGCTTTCTTT.

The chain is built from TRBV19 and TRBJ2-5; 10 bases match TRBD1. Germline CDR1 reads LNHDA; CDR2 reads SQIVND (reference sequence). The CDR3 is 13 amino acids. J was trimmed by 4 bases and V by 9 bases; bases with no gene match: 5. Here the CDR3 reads CASTRDRGETQYF. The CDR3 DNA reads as TGTGCCAGCACTAGGGACAGGGGAGAGACCCAGTACTTC.

CDR3 sequence (DNA): TGCGCCAGCAGCTTGGATGGGGTGGCTAACTATGGCTACACCTTC. Translated, it gives CASSLDGVANYGYTF. The V and J genes are TRBV5-1 and TRBJ1-2; D is uncertain. The ends were cut back, 0 bases at V and 0 bases at J, with 9 bases in the middle. Germline loops: CDR1 SGHRS, CDR2 YFSETQ. This CDR3 contains 15 residues. Supplemented by reference TRBV5-1 and TRBJ1-2, the full variable domain reads KAGVTQTPRYLIKTRGQQVTLSCSPISGHRSVSWYQQTPGQGLQFLFEYFSETQRNKGNFPGRFSGRQFSNSRSEMNVSTLELGDSALYLCASSLDGVANYGYTFGSGTRLTVV.

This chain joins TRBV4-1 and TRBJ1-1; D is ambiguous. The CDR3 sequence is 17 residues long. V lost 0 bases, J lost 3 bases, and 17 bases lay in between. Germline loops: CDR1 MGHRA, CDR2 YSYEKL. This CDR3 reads CASSQDIGLGWDTEAFF. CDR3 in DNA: TGCGCCAGCAGCCAAGATATCGGCCTAGGGTGGGACACTGAAGCTTTCTTT.

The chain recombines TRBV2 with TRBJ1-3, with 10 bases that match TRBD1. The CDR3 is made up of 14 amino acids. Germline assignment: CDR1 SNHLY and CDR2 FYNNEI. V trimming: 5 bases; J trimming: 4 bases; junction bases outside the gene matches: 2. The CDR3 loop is CASSRQGAGNTIYF. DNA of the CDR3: TGTGCCAGCAGTCGACAGGGGGCGGGAAACACCATATATTTT. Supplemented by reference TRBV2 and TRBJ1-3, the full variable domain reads EPEVTQTPSHQVTQMGQEVILRCVPISNHLYFYWYRQILGQKVEFLVSFYNNEISEKSEIFDDQFSVERPDGSNFTLKIRSTKLEDSAMYFCASSRQGAGNTIYFGEGSWLTVV.

CDR3 sequence: CASSYGTGDPYEQYF. CDR3 coding DNA: TGTGCCAGCAGTTATGGGACAGGGGATCCCTACGAGCAGTACTTC. The chain links TRBV6-2 or TRBV6-3 to TRBJ2-7; TRBD1 aligns across 10 bases. CDR3 size: 15 residues. The V and J ends lost 3 bases and 2 bases, in that order; junction bases with no gene match: 4. The V gene's germline CDR1 is MNHEY and CDR2 SVGEGT.

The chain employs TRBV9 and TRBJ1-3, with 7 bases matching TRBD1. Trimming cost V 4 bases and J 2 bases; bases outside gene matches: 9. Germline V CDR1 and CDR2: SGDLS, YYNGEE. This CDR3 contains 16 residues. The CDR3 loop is CASSSTHRGTGNTIYF. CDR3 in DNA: TGTGCCAGCAGCTCCACCCACAGGGGAACTGGAAACACCATATATTTT.

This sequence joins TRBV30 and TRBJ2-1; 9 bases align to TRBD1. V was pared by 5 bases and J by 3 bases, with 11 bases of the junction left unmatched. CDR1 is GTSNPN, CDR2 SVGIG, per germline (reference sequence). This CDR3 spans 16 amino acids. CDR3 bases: TGTGCCTGGGGCGAATGGGGGACAGGGCACTACAATGAGCAGTTCTTC. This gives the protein CAWGEWGTGHYNEQFF. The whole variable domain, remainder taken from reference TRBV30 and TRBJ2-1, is SQTIHQWPATLVQPVGSPLSLECTVEGTSNPNLYWYRQAAGRGLQLLFYSVGIGQISSEVPQNLSASRPQDRQFILSSKKLLLSDSGFYLCAWGEWGTGHYNEQFFGPGTRLTVL.

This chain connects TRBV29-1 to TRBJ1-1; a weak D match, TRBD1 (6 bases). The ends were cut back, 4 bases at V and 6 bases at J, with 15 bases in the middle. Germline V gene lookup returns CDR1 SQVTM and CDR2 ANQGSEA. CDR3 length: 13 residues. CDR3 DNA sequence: TGCAGCGTTGTCGGCAGGGGTATCGCTGAAGCTTTCTTT. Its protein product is CSVVGRGIAEAFF.

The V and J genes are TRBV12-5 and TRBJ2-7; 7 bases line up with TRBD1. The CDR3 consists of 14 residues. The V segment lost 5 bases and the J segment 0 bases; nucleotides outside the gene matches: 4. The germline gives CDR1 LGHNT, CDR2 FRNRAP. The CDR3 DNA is TGTGCTAGTGGTGATGGACAGGTCTCCTACGAGCAGTACTTC. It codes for CASGDGQVSYEQYF.

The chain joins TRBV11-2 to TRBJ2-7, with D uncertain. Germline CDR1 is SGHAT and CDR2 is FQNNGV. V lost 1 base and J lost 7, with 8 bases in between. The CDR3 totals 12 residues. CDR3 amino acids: CASSLGRAEQYF. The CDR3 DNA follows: TGTGCCAGCAGCTTAGGACGAGCGGAGCAGTACTTC.

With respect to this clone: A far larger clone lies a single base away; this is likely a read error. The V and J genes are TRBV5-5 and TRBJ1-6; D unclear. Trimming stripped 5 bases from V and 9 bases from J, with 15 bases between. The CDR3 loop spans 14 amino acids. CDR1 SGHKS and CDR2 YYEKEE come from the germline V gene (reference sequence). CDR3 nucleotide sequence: TGTGCCAGCAGTCTTACACTCGCAGTTTCACCCCTCCACTTT. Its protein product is CASSLTLAVSPLHF.

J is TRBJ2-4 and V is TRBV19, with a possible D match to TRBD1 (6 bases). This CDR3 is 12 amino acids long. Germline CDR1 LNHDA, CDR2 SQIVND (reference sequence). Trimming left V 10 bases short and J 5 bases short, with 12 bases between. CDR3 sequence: CATGTTQNIQYF. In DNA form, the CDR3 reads TGTGCCACTGGGACAACCCAAAACATTCAGTACTTC.

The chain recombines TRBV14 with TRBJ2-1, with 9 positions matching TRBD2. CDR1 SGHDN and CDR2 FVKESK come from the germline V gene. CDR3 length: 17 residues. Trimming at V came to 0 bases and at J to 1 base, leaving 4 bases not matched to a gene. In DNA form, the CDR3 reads TGTGCCAGCAGCCAAGATGCGGGAGGGGCTTCCTACAATGAGCAGTTCTTC. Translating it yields CASSQDAGGASYNEQFF.

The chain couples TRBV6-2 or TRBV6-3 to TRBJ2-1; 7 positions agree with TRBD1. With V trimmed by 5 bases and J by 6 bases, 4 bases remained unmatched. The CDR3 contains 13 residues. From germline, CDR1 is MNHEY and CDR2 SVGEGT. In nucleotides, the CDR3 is TGTGCCAGCAGTAGACAGGGTTCCAATGAGCAGTTCTTC. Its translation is CASSRQGSNEQFF.

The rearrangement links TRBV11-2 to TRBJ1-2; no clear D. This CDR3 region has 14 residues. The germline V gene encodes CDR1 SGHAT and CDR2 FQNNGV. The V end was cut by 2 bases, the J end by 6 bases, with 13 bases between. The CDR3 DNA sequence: TGTGCCAGCAGCTTACTGGCCCCGGGGAATGGCTACACCTTC. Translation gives CASSLLAPGNGYTF. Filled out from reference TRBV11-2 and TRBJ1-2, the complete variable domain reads EAGVAQSPRYKIIEKRQSVAFWCNPISGHATLYWYQQILGQGPKLLIQFQNNGVVDDSQLPKDRFSAERLKGVDSTLKIQPAKLEDSAVYLCASSLLAPGNGYTFGSGTRLTVV.

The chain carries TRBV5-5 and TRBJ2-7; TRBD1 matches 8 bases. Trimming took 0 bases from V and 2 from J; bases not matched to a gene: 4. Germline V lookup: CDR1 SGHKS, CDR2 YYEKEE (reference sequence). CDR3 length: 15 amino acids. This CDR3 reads CASSLASTGAYEQYF. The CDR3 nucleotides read TGTGCCAGCAGCTTGGCTTCGACAGGGGCCTACGAGCAGTACTTC.

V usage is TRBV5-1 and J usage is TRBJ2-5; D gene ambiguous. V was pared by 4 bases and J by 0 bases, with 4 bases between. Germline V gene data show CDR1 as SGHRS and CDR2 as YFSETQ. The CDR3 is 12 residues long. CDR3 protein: CASSKNQETQYF. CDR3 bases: TGCGCCAGCAGCAAAAACCAAGAGACCCAGTACTTC.